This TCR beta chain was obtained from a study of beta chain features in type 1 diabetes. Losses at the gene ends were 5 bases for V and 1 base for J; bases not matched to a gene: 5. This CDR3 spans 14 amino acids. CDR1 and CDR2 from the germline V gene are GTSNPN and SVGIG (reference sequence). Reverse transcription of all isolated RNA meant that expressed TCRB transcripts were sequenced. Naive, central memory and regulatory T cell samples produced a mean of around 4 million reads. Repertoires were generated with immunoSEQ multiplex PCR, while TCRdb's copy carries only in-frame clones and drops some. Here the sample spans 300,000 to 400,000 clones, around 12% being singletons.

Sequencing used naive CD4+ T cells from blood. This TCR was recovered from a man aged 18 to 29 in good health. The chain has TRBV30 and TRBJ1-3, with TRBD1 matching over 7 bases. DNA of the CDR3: TGTGCCTGGCTACAGGGGAGGTCTGGAAACACCATATATTTT. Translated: CAWLQGRSGNTIYF.